The sequence of this T cell receptor beta chain was determined in a study of OX40 agonist ivuxolimab in advanced cancers. The timepoints at which blood was sampled were baseline, cycle 4 day 1, and cycle 7 day 1. Study observations and caveats: Averaged across samples, CD8+ T cells carried more expanded clones than CD4+ did. CD4+ and CD8+ T cells in blood underwent clonal expansion by week 6 at 0.1 to 3.0 mg/kg.

Repertoires were generated with immunoSEQ multiplex PCR, while TCRdb's copy carries only in-frame clones and drops some. Altogether around 67,000 clones are present, around 83% being singletons, with the ten largest covering 0.55% to 0.8%. Germline-derived CDR1 and CDR2 are SNHLY and FYNNEI. The length of the CDR3 is 12 residues. Regarding this clone: Its cognate antigen is unknown. One end of the junction does not line up with germline, which may come from a read error.

Sequenced material: CD4+ or CD8+ T cells sorted from blood, taken in a trial of the OX40 agonist ivuxolimab. The sequence came from an adult with an advanced solid tumor such as melanoma, head and neck, liver or kidney cancer. This sequence joins TRBV2 and TRBJ2-5; D ambiguous. CDR3 DNA: TGTGCCAGCAGTGAAGTGGCTAGTCAGTTGGACTTC. This translates into CASSEVASQLDF.